Below are 6 T cell receptor beta chains sequenced from a single sample in a study of T cell clonality in common variable immunodeficiency (dated by TCRdb to the mid-2010s). The library was obtained by the immunoSEQ multiplex PCR assay. TCRdb retrieved this table from immuneACCESS and kept in-frame rearrangements only. Not all clones are present; in checked studies, unresolved V genes account for under half, and no reason is known for the remainder. Here the sample lists 40,000 to 45,000 clones, none seen once only. The biggest ten clones account for 1.2% to 1.5% of the sample. Sample: peripheral blood mononuclear cells. These receptors originate from a person aged 18-69 years in good health.

This clone was picked up many times. The CDR3 spells CSARSSSGRAPYTGELFF. CDR3 DNA, as far as it was read: TGCAGTGCTCGCTCCTCTAGCGGGAGGGCCCCGTACACCGGGGAG. The rearrangement uses TRBV20-1 and TRBJ2-2, with 12 bases matching TRBD2. The CDR3 end lies 3 residues beyond the end of the read and is filled in from the germline J gene. Germline trimming cut 5 bases from V and 3 bases from J; bases unmatched to any gene: 13. CDR1 and CDR2 (germline): DFQATT, SNEGSKA (reference sequence). The length of the CDR3 is 18 residues.

This clone came up many times. The CDR3 is cut off 3 residues early in the read; its end comes from the germline J gene. The rearrangement links TRBV29-1 to TRBJ2-4; possibly TRBD1 or TRBD2 for D (7 bases each). CDR1 and CDR2 from the germline V gene are SQVTM and ANQGSEA. Trimming removed 0 bases from V and 0 bases from J, with 18 bases in between. This CDR3 region has 18 residues. The CDR3 reads CSVEEAGQPFLAKNIQYF. The DNA read from the CDR3 is TGCAGCGTTGAAGAAGCGGGACAGCCCTTCCTAGCCAAAAACATT.

The table lists this clone with many counts. The sequenced fragment ends 3 residues before the CDR3 boundary, so the rest is inferred from the germline J gene. V is TRBV18 and J is TRBJ2-2; D not certain. This CDR3 contains 13 residues. V was clipped by 0 bases and J by 10 bases, with 9 bases between them. The V gene's germline CDR1 is KGHSH and CDR2 LQKENI. The chain's CDR3 is CASSPPESAELFF. The CDR3 DNA, read in part, is TGTGCCAGCTCACCACCGGAGAGCGCGGAG.

This clone was counted ten times or more. The sequence runs out 3 residues before the end of the CDR3; the remainder is reconstructed from the germline J gene. The J gene is TRBJ2-1, the V gene TRBV23-1; 7 bases align to TRBD1. TRBV23-1 is noted as an ORF with a role that remains uncertain. This CDR3 contains 16 residues. The V gene end was trimmed by 4 bases and the J gene end by 7 bases; junction bases not matched to a gene: 13. CDR3 amino acids: CASSPAYLQGRNEQFF. Partial CDR3 DNA: TGCGCCAGCAGTCCCGCTTACCTACAGGGGCGAAATGAG.

This clone was counted at least ten times. Coverage ceases 3 residues before the CDR3 finishes, and the germline J gene fills in the end. J is TRBJ2-5 and V is TRBV4-1; D not resolved. This CDR3 has 13 residues. V gave up 3 bases and J gave up 0 bases, with 5 bases separating them. Looked up from germline, CDR1 is MGHRA and CDR2 is YSYEKL. The sequenced part of the CDR3 DNA is TGCGCCAGCAGCCACATTTACCAAGAGACC. Its translation: CASSHIYQET. The CDR3 as a whole reads CASSHIYQETQYF.

At least ten counts were recorded for this clone. The missing CDR3 end, 3 residues past where the read stops, is filled in from the germline J gene. This rearrangement joins TRBV20-1 to TRBJ1-1; maybe TRBD1 (5 bases). The CDR3 is 15 amino acids. The V end was cut by 0 bases, the J end by 5 bases, with 16 bases between. Germline V gene data show CDR1 as DFQATT and CDR2 as SNEGSKA (reference sequence). The part of the CDR3 DNA that was read is TGCAGTGCTAGAGATGCGACGTCCGGGGGGACTGAA. Translation: CSARDATSGGTE. The entire CDR3 is CSARDATSGGTEAFF.